These T cell receptor beta chains were read from a single sample in a study of identical twins. TCRdb re-called the 5' RACE reads through MiXCR, storing one row per CDR3 protein. The top ten hold approximately 12% of the sample, which has a few hundred thousand distinct CDR3 sequences, around 20% seen once. The sample was naive T cells sorted from blood. The receptors come from a man aged 45-65 years in good health. CDR3s include the opening cysteine and the closing phenylalanine or tryptophan. Fields, in order: CDR3 length, J gene, clone size, D gene, V gene, CDR3 DNA, CDR3 protein. D genes are given only for firm matches. Only some rows state a clone size, as once, few, many or a class for expanded clones.

CDR3 length: 15; J gene: TRBJ1-5; clone size: NA; D gene: TRBD1; V gene: TRBV4-1; CDR3 DNA: TGCGCCAGCAGCCAAGCCCGGACAGGGGGGCAGCCCCAGCATTTT; CDR3 protein: CASSQARTGGQPQHF
CDR3 length: 17; J gene: TRBJ1-6; clone size: NA; D gene: NA; V gene: TRBV7-2; CDR3 DNA: TGTGCCAGCAATTGGGGGTCCAGGGCCTCATATAATTCACCCCTCCACTTT; CDR3 protein: CASNWGSRASYNSPLHF
CDR3 length: 16; J gene: TRBJ2-1; clone size: many; D gene: NA; V gene: TRBV7-2; CDR3 DNA: TGTGCCAGCAGCTTGGTGGCTACCTCATCCTACAATGAGCAGTTCTTC; CDR3 protein: CASSLVATSSYNEQFF
CDR3 length: 14; J gene: TRBJ2-3; clone size: NA; D gene: TRBD2; V gene: TRBV20-1; CDR3 DNA: TGCAGTGCCCCGACTAGCGGGGGATCAGATACGCAGTATTTT; CDR3 protein: CSAPTSGGSDTQYF
CDR3 length: 13; J gene: TRBJ1-1; clone size: NA; D gene: NA; V gene: TRBV29-1; CDR3 DNA: TGCAGCTCACTTCCAGGGAGGAACACTGAAGCTTTCTTT; CDR3 protein: CSSLPGRNTEAFF
CDR3 length: 13; J gene: TRBJ1-2; clone size: NA; D gene: NA; V gene: TRBV5-1; CDR3 DNA: TGCGCCAGCAGCGGTACAGGAGTATTTGGCTACACCTTC; CDR3 protein: CASSGTGVFGYTF
CDR3 length: 14; J gene: TRBJ2-4; clone size: many; D gene: NA; V gene: TRBV12-3/TRBV12-4; CDR3 DNA: TGTGCCAGCAGACCGCACATAGCCAAAAACATTCAGTACTTC; CDR3 protein: CASRPHIAKNIQYF
CDR3 length: 16; J gene: TRBJ2-7; clone size: few; D gene: TRBD1; V gene: TRBV7-9; CDR3 DNA: TGTGCCAGCAGCACCCCGACAGGGGGGGCCTCCTACGAGCAGTACTTC; CDR3 protein: CASSTPTGGASYEQYF
CDR3 length: 14; J gene: TRBJ1-1; clone size: many; D gene: NA; V gene: TRBV20-1; CDR3 DNA: TGCAGTGCTACCCTGCTCGGGGGGGACACTGAAGCTTTCTTT; CDR3 protein: CSATLLGGDTEAFF
CDR3 length: 15; J gene: TRBJ2-7; clone size: many; D gene: TRBD1; V gene: TRBV4-3; CDR3 DNA: TGCGCCAGCAGCCTCAGCGCAGGGGGTACCTACGAGCAGTACTTC; CDR3 protein: CASSLSAGGTYEQYF
CDR3 length: 19; J gene: TRBJ2-2; clone size: once; D gene: NA; V gene: TRBV6-2/TRBV6-3; CDR3 DNA: TGTGCCAGCAGTTACTCGACGAAGAGGGGGGGCCGATTTACCGGGGAGCTGTTTTTT; CDR3 protein: CASSYSTKRGGRFTGELFF
CDR3 length: 14; J gene: TRBJ1-2; clone size: many; D gene: TRBD1; V gene: TRBV7-2; CDR3 DNA: TGTGCCAGCAGCTTAGGGGACAGCCACTATGGCTACACCTTC; CDR3 protein: CASSLGDSHYGYTF
CDR3 length: 13; J gene: TRBJ2-7; clone size: few; D gene: NA; V gene: TRBV28; CDR3 DNA: TGTGCCAGCAGTTTGAAGGGCCACAACGAGCAGTACTTC; CDR3 protein: CASSLKGHNEQYF
CDR3 length: 17; J gene: TRBJ2-1; clone size: many; D gene: NA; V gene: TRBV27; CDR3 DNA: TGTGCCAGCAGTTTATCGGGGGCGCCCCTATATCTCGGTGAGCAGTTCTTC; CDR3 protein: CASSLSGAPLYLGEQFF
CDR3 length: 16; J gene: TRBJ1-2; clone size: few; D gene: NA; V gene: TRBV25-1; CDR3 DNA: TGTGCCAGCAGTGGGGCACAGGGTGGTATAAACTATGGCTACACCTTC; CDR3 protein: CASSGAQGGINYGYTF
CDR3 length: 16; J gene: TRBJ2-7; clone size: NA; D gene: TRBD2; V gene: TRBV6-5; CDR3 DNA: TGTGCCAGCAGTTACGAGGGACTAGCGGGAGTTTACGAGCAGTACTTC; CDR3 protein: CASSYEGLAGVYEQYF
CDR3 length: 15; J gene: TRBJ1-1; clone size: NA; D gene: NA; V gene: TRBV4-1; CDR3 DNA: TGCGCCAGCAGCCGGGATAGGAAGGAAGGTAGTGAAGCTTTCTTT; CDR3 protein: CASSRDRKEGSEAFF
CDR3 length: 15; J gene: TRBJ2-3; clone size: many; D gene: TRBD1; V gene: TRBV7-8; CDR3 DNA: TGTGCCAGCAGCTACCCCGGGACAGGGGCCGATACGCAGTATTTT; CDR3 protein: CASSYPGTGADTQYF
CDR3 length: 15; J gene: TRBJ1-5; clone size: few; D gene: TRBD1; V gene: TRBV9; CDR3 DNA: TGTGCCAGCAGCGCCGGACAGGGCAAGGGCCAGCCCCAGCATTTT; CDR3 protein: CASSAGQGKGQPQHF
CDR3 length: 15; J gene: TRBJ1-6; clone size: few; D gene: NA; V gene: TRBV7-2; CDR3 DNA: TGTGCCAGCAGCTTAGCGGCACAGATTAATTCACCCCTCCACTTT; CDR3 protein: CASSLAAQINSPLHF
CDR3 length: 14; J gene: TRBJ2-7; clone size: many; D gene: NA; V gene: TRBV27; CDR3 DNA: TGTGCCAGCAGTTTAGGGGGTACATCCTACGAGCAGTACTTC; CDR3 protein: CASSLGGTSYEQYF
CDR3 length: 15; J gene: TRBJ2-7; clone size: NA; D gene: TRBD2; V gene: TRBV20-1; CDR3 DNA: TGCAGTGCTGGCGATGTCGGGACTAGCGGGGATCGGGGTAGCTTC; CDR3 protein: CSAGDVGTSGDRGSF
CDR3 length: 13; J gene: TRBJ2-1; clone size: few; D gene: NA; V gene: TRBV9; CDR3 DNA: TGTGCCAGCAGCGTAGCAAGCAACAATGAGCAGTTCTTC; CDR3 protein: CASSVASNNEQFF
CDR3 length: 17; J gene: TRBJ2-2; clone size: once; D gene: TRBD1; V gene: TRBV2; CDR3 DNA: TGTGCCAGCAGTGACTTGGGGACAGGGAAGGGCACCGGGGAGCTGTTTTTT; CDR3 protein: CASSDLGTGKGTGELFF
CDR3 length: 16; J gene: TRBJ2-7; clone size: many; D gene: TRBD1; V gene: TRBV14; CDR3 DNA: TGTGCCAGCAGCCAAGATGGGCAGGGGGTTCGTTACGAGCAGTACTTC; CDR3 protein: CASSQDGQGVRYEQYF
CDR3 length: 17; J gene: TRBJ1-1; clone size: NA; D gene: NA; V gene: TRBV5-1; CDR3 DNA: TGCGCCAGCAGCTTGGAAGGCGTCAGCCGAGGGGACACTGAAGCTTTCTTT; CDR3 protein: CASSLEGVSRGDTEAFF
CDR3 length: 16; J gene: TRBJ2-5; clone size: NA; D gene: NA; V gene: TRBV11-2; CDR3 DNA: TGTGCCAGCAGCTTAGATCGGCCGACTCCCTCAGAGACCCAGTACTTC; CDR3 protein: CASSLDRPTPSETQYF
CDR3 length: 15; J gene: TRBJ2-1; clone size: NA; D gene: NA; V gene: TRBV12-3/TRBV12-4; CDR3 DNA: TGTGCCAGCAGTTTAACGGGAAGTACCTACAATGAGCAGTTCTTC; CDR3 protein: CASSLTGSTYNEQFF
CDR3 length: 13; J gene: TRBJ2-1; clone size: NA; D gene: TRBD1; V gene: TRBV19; CDR3 DNA: TGTGCCAGTAGACGACAGGGAGACAATGAGCAGTTCTTC; CDR3 protein: CASRRQGDNEQFF
CDR3 length: 13; J gene: TRBJ1-5; clone size: NA; D gene: NA; V gene: TRBV4-1; CDR3 DNA: TGCGCCAGCAGCCAAGAATCCGGTCAGCCCCAGCATTTT; CDR3 protein: CASSQESGQPQHF